This entry concerns a single T cell receptor (beta chain). Time point indicated: 2014-2015 season, pre-vaccination. The method was immunoSEQ multiplex PCR; TCRdb's version includes in-frame clones alone and lacks a portion of them. The table records 8,000 to 8,500 clones, approximately 80% of them present only once. V was pared by 3 bases and J by 8 bases, with 8 bases between. CDR1 and CDR2 (germline): LNHDA, SQIVND (reference sequence). The CDR3 has 13 amino acids. The data belong to a study of follicular helper T cells after annual influenza vaccination. The V call is TRBV19, the J call TRBJ1-6; D ambiguous. Here the sequenced sample was CXCR5+ CD38- circulating T follicular helper cells from blood, taken on the day of influenza vaccination. Subset indicated: circulating Tfh, non-naive CD4+CXCR5+PD-1+ (ICOS+CD38+ or ICOS-CD38-). The sequence derives from an adult who received the influenza vaccine. CDR3 nucleotide sequence: TGTGCCAGTAGTATTAACAAGGATTCACCCCTCCACTTT. Its protein is CASSINKDSPLHF.